The next 8 T cell receptor beta chains were all read from a single sample in a study of shared clonotypes between healthy human individuals. Clones were read by immunoSEQ multiplex PCR, and TCRdb kept only the in-frame ones, dropping some. The repertoire includes fewer than 600,000 clones, around 80% of them detected once, and around 12% sits in the top ten. The sample taken for sequencing was PBMCs. Receptor source: a woman in her thirties or forties in good health. Some clones in this sample may be carry-over from other donors' samples.

This chain uses TRBV6-1 with TRBJ2-7; D ambiguous. There are 13 residues in the CDR3. In germline, CDR1 is MNHNS, CDR2 SASEGT. Trimming took off 2 bases at V and 7 bases at J, with 12 bases between the two ends. CDR3 nucleotides: TGTGCCAGCAGTGAAACCGGGCCAACTGAGCAGTACTTC. Its translation: CASSETGPTEQYF.

The table lists this clone with a few counts. The chain links TRBV11-2 to TRBJ2-7, with TRBD1 matching 7 bases. The CDR3 runs 15 residues. V lost 5 bases to trimming and J lost 2 bases; unmatched junction nucleotides: 9. Germline loops: CDR1 SGHAT, CDR2 FQNNGV. CDR3 in amino acids: CASSPLRDSPYEQYF. The DNA for the CDR3 is TGTGCCAGCAGCCCGCTCCGGGACAGTCCCTACGAGCAGTACTTC.

This clone has just a few counts. This chain uses TRBV7-8 with TRBJ2-7; TRBD1 might be the D (7 bases). The ends were cut back, 3 bases at V and 9 bases at J, with 30 bases in the middle. The CDR3 consists of 18 residues. Looked up from germline, CDR1 is SGHVS and CDR2 is FQNEAQ. CDR3 amino acids: CASSLRGQGVAGTDLQYF. The CDR3 bases are TGTGCCAGCAGCTTGAGGGGCCAGGGGGTGGCGGGAACGGATCTGCAGTACTTC.

This clone was seen just once. The chain combines TRBV5-1 with TRBJ2-7; 9 bases line up with TRBD2. Germline V CDR1 and CDR2: SGHRS, YFSETQ. This CDR3 comprises 15 residues. V lost 6 bases, J lost 0 bases, and 7 bases stayed unmatched. The CDR3: CASNVGTSRSYEQYF. The CDR3 nucleotides read TGCGCCAGCAACGTTGGGACTAGCCGCTCCTACGAGCAGTACTTC.

The chain carries TRBV5-8 and TRBJ1-1, with D possibly matching TRBD1 (5 bases). This CDR3 has 14 residues. Trimming removed 1 base at V and 4 bases at J, with 11 bases between. Germline CDR1 reads SGHTS; CDR2 reads YDEGEE. The CDR3, as DNA: TGTGCCAGCAGCTTGTTGTTGGGGGGCACTGAAGCTTTCTTT. Translation gives CASSLLLGGTEAFF.

CDR3 nucleotides: TGTGCCAGCAGTTACTCGAAATTTGCAGGGCGGGAGACCCAGTACTTC. This translates into CASSYSKFAGRETQYF. The rearrangement links TRBV6-5 to TRBJ2-5, with a possible D match to TRBD1 (5 bases). V lost 0 bases to trimming and J lost 5 bases, with 16 bases between them. Germline-derived CDR1 and CDR2 are MNHEY and SVGAGI. The CDR3 is 16 residues long.

As concerns this clone: The junction differs from germline at one of its ends, possibly a read error. The chain combines TRBV7-3 with TRBJ1-1; D gene ambiguous. Germline V gene data show CDR1 as SGHTA and CDR2 as FQGTGA. This CDR3 is built from 13 residues. The CDR3 loop is CAGSFRANTEAFF. The CDR3 nucleotides are TGTGCCGGCAGCTTCCGAGCGAACACTGAAGCTTTCTTT.

This clone has only one observation. The chain joins TRBV28 to TRBJ1-2; D gene unclear. Germline CDR1 reads MDHEN; CDR2 reads SYDVKM. The CDR3 sequence is 13 residues long. The ends were cut back, 6 bases at V and 4 bases at J, with 12 bases in the middle. The CDR3 DNA reads as TGTGCCAGCAGGTCGCACGGCTTCTATGGCTACACCTTC. Protein: CASRSHGFYGYTF.